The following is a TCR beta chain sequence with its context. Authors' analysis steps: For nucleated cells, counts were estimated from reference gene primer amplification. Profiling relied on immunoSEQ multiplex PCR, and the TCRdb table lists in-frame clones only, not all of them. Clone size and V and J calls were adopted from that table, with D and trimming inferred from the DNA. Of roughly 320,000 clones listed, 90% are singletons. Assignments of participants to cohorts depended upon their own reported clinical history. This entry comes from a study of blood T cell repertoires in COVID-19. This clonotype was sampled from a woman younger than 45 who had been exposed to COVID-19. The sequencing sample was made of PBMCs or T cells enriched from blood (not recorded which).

The CDR3 nucleotides read TGTGCCAGCAGTGAACCAGCAGGCATGAACACTGAAGCTTTCTTT. Translation gives CASSEPAGMNTEAFF. The chain joins TRBV25-1 to TRBJ1-1; the D is unclear. The CDR3 runs 15 residues. Germline CDR1 is MGHDK and CDR2 is SYGVNS. V was clipped by 2 bases and J by 0 bases, with 10 bases between them.